The entry below gives a single TCR beta chain sequence along with its context. The antigen is undetermined. This sample was included in a study of cytomegalovirus exposure and HLA in healthy donors. Study at large: Across almost 400 genotyped donors, approximately 80% landed in the Caucasian-associated ancestry cluster.

The study ran its PCR with 60 Vbeta and 13 Jbeta primers. Produced via immunoSEQ multiplex PCR; TCRdb's table is partial and in-frame only. This repertoire shows some 150,000 clones, about 74% found once; its top ten account for roughly 1.6%. Study-level points and caveats: Immune exposure information comprised only CMV serostatus. Reportedly, fewer N-insertions than the roughly 700-donor mean appeared in an Asian-associated ancestry cluster in a later analysis.

The V gene end was trimmed by 10 bases and the J gene end by 4 bases; junction bases not matched to a gene: 13. Germline-derived CDR1 and CDR2 are MDHEN and SYDVKM. The CDR3 runs to 16 residues. The chain links TRBV28 to TRBJ2-5, with TRBD2 identical over 12 bases. Sequencing was done on a sample of PBMCs. The sequence was collected from a woman between 35 and 50 years old in good health and CMV-seronegative. The CDR3 nucleotides are TGTGCCACCAACCTCCTAAGACTAGCGGGAGTAGAGACCCAGTACTTC. Translation gives CATNLLRLAGVETQYF.